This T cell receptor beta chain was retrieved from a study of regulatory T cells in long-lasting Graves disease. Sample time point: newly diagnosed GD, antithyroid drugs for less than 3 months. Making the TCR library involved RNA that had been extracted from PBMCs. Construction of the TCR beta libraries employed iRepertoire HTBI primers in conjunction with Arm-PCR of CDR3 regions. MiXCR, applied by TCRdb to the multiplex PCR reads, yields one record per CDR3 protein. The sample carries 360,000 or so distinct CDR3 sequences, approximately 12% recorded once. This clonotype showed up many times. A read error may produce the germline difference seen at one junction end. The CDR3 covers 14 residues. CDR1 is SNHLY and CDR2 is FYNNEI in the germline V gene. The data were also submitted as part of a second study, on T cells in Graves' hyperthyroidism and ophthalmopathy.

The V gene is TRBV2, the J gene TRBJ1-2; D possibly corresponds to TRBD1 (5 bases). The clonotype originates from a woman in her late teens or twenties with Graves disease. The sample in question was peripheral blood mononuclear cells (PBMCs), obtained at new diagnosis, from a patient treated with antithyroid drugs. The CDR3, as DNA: TGTGCCAGCAGTGAAGAGGGCAGGGACTATGGCTACACCTTT. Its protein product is CASSEEGRDYGYTF.